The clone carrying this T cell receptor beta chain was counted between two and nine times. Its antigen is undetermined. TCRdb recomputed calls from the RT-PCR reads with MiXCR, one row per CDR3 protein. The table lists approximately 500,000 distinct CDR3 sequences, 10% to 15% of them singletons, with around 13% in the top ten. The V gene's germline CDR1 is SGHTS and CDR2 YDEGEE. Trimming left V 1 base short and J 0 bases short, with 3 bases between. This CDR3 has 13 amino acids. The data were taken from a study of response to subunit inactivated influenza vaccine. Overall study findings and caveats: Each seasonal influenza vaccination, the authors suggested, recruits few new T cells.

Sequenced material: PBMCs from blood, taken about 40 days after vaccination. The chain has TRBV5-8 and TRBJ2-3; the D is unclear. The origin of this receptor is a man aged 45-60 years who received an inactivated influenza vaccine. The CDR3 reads CASSLKSTDTQYF. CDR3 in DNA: TGTGCCAGCAGCTTGAAAAGCACAGATACGCAGTATTTT.